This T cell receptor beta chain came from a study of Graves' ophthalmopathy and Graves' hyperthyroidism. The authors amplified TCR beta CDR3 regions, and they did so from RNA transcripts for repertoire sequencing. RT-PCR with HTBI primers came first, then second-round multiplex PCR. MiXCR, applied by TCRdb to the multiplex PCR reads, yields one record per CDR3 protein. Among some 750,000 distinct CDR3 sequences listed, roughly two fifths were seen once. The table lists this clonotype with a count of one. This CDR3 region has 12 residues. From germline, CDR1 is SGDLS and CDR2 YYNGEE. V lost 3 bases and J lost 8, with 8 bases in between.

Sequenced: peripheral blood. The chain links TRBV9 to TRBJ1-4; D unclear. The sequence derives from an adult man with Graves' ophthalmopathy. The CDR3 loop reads CASSGPAEKLFF. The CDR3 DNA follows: TGTGCCAGCAGCGGCCCTGCGGAAAAACTGTTTTTT.